The 24 T cell receptor beta chains given below trace back to one sample, sequenced in a study of post-analysis software for immune sequencing data. Study results and caveats: Four or five TRBV segments, TRBV5-6, TRBV5-1 and TRBV20-1 among them, were found more frequent in patients than controls.

Unique molecular identifiers were built into the TCR beta cDNA libraries. TCRdb used MiXCR to reprocess the PCR reads, holding one entry per CDR3 protein. The data show roughly 200,000 distinct CDR3 sequences, with 25% to 35% seen just once and roughly 3.4% held by the top ten. These TCRs are of unknown antigen specificity. Sequenced input: blood. The receptors stem from a girl between 2 and 17 years old with multiple sclerosis.

This clonotype was seen repeatedly, ten times or more. CDR3 amino acids: CASSPSPGSNQPQHF. CDR3 nucleotides: TGCGCCAGCAGCCCCTCCCCCGGGAGCAATCAGCCCCAGCATTTT. This chain uses TRBV4-1 with TRBJ1-5; D uncertain. Trimming pared 4 bases from V and 1 base from J, leaving 11 bases between. The CDR3 loop spans 15 amino acids. Germline CDR1 is MGHRA and CDR2 is YSYEKL.

At least ten counts were recorded for this clonotype. The rearrangement uses TRBV5-1 and TRBJ2-3; D is unresolved. Deletions cut 5 bases from V and 0 bases from J, with 7 bases between. CDR3 length: 13 amino acids. Germline V gives CDR1 SGHRS, CDR2 YFSETQ. CDR3 residues: CASRILSTDTQYF. Here the CDR3 DNA reads TGCGCCAGCAGAATCCTGAGCACAGATACGCAGTATTTT.

The V call is TRBV7-2, the J call TRBJ1-1; a possible D gene is TRBD1 (6 bases). Germline assignment: CDR1 SGHTA and CDR2 FQGNSA. The CDR3 totals 14 residues. Deletions cut 6 bases from V and 0 bases from J, with 11 bases between. The CDR3, as DNA: TGTGCCAGCAGGTCTTACAGGGTGAACACTGAAGCTTTCTTT. It specifies CASRSYRVNTEAFF.

V and J are TRBV28 and TRBJ2-2, with D uncertain. With 7 bases removed from V and 6 bases from J, the gap between germline ends came to 6 bases. There are 11 residues in the CDR3. CDR1 is MDHEN and CDR2 is SYDVKM in the germline V gene. CDR3 loop: CASTLSGELFF. DNA of the CDR3: TGTGCCAGCACCCTGTCCGGGGAGCTGTTTTTT.

The rearrangement uses TRBV5-1 and TRBJ2-1; 7 nucleotides align to TRBD2. With V trimmed by 0 bases and J by 1 base, 10 bases remained unmatched. The CDR3 covers 18 residues. CDR1 SGHRS and CDR2 YFSETQ come from the germline V gene. The CDR3 DNA reads TGCGCCAGCAGCTTGGCCATGGCTGGCGGGAGTTCCTACAATGAGCAGTTCTTC. Protein product: CASSLAMAGGSSYNEQFF.

This clonotype was seen at least ten times. The V and J genes are TRBV6-1 and TRBJ1-2; weak D call: TRBD1 (5 bases). The V end was cut by 4 bases, the J end by 3 bases, with 9 bases between. Per germline, CDR1 MNHNS and CDR2 SASEGT. The CDR3 covers 13 residues. The CDR3 DNA reads TGTGCCAGCAGTGCGACGGGGGACTATGGCTACACCTTC. Its protein product is CASSATGDYGYTF.

Many counts were recorded for this clonotype. The rearrangement joins TRBV5-1 to TRBJ1-2; maybe TRBD1 (5 bases). The V gene lost 2 bases and the J gene lost 7 bases, with 12 bases spanning the gap. Per germline, CDR1 SGHRS and CDR2 YFSETQ. This CDR3 is built from 13 residues. CDR3 bases: TGCGCCAGCAGCTTAGGGGAGACCTTTGGCTACACCTTC. Amino acid sequence: CASSLGETFGYTF.

There are a few counts of this clonotype. This sequence joins TRBV11-2 and TRBJ2-7; TRBD2 might be the D (5 bases). The CDR3 totals 16 residues. Germline V gene data show CDR1 as SGHAT and CDR2 as FQNNGV. Trimming shortened V by 3 bases and J by 2 bases, and 17 bases separated the two germline ends. The CDR3 spells CASSFPRHGKTYEQYF. The CDR3 nucleotides are TGTGCCAGCAGCTTCCCCCGACACGGGAAGACCTACGAGCAGTACTTC.

V usage is TRBV10-3 and J usage is TRBJ1-6, with TRBD1 identical over 12 bases. The CDR3 totals 14 residues. Germline CDR1 is ENHRY and CDR2 is SYGVKD. Losses at the gene ends were 8 bases for V and 8 bases for J; bases not matched to a gene: 4. As DNA, the CDR3 is TGTGCCATCCGAGGGACAGGGGGCGATTCACCCCTCCACTTT. Encoded protein: CAIRGTGGDSPLHF.

This clonotype was detected many times. The V and J genes are TRBV4-2 and TRBJ2-7; 7 bases match TRBD2. Germline V gives CDR1 LGHNA, CDR2 YNFKEQ. The CDR3 consists of 15 residues. V trimming: 1 base; J trimming: 3 bases; junction bases outside the gene matches: 6. The CDR3 bases are TGTGCCAGCAGCCAAGTTTCGCGGGGGAACTACGAGCAGTACTTC. Its translation is CASSQVSRGNYEQYF.

The V call is TRBV12-3 or TRBV12-4, the J call TRBJ1-1; D is perhaps TRBD1 (5 bases). V gave up 5 bases and J gave up 0 bases, with 13 bases separating them. The CDR3 totals 15 residues. The CDR3 reads CASSRQFTMNTEAFF. CDR3 nucleotides: TGTGCCAGCAGTCGACAGTTCACCATGAACACTGAAGCTTTCTTT.

A remark on this clonotype: A much larger clone lies a single base off, so this may be a read error. The chain couples TRBV15 to TRBJ2-1, with D hard to call. The CDR3 totals 14 residues. Germline V gene lookup returns CDR1 LNHNV and CDR2 YYDKDF (reference sequence). CDR3 protein: CAASRPPSFLAQFF. In nucleotides, the CDR3 is TGTGCCGCCAGCAGACCCCCGTCCTTCCTCGCGCAGTTCTTC.

This clonotype was seen many times. The chain is built from TRBV20-1 and TRBJ1-6, with D tentatively TRBD1 (5 bases). Germline values: CDR1 DFQATT, CDR2 SNEGSKA (reference sequence). V was cut by 4 bases and J by 1 base, with 11 bases left in between. The CDR3 loop spans 15 amino acids. The CDR3 DNA reads as TGCAGTGCTATGACAGACACTTCCTATAATTCACCCCTCCACTTT. It yields the protein CSAMTDTSYNSPLHF.

V gene TRBV14 combines with J gene TRBJ2-7; no clear D gene. Trimming stripped 1 base from V and 3 bases from J, with 7 bases between. This CDR3 comprises 13 residues. Germline-derived CDR1 and CDR2 are SGHDN and FVKESK. The CDR3 nucleotides are TGTGCCAGCAGCCAAGGCTACCACTACGAGCAGTACTTC. Translated, it gives CASSQGYHYEQYF.

There are a few counts of this clonotype. The chain employs TRBV29-1 and TRBJ2-4; 9 bases agree with TRBD1. The J call may be faulty, since TRBJ2-7 better matches the DNA end. Germline V gene lookup returns CDR1 SQVTM and CDR2 ANQGSEA. The CDR3 runs 13 residues. The CDR3 region is CSAQTGGRYEQYF. DNA for the CDR3: TGCAGCGCCCAGACAGGGGGAAGGTACGAGCAGTACTTC.

Many counts were recorded for this clonotype. The chain recombines TRBV28 with TRBJ2-7; D remains ambiguous. V was shortened by 6 bases and J by 0 bases, with 15 bases between the two germline ends. The CDR3 length is 15 residues. Germline CDR1 is MDHEN and CDR2 is SYDVKM. The CDR3 DNA sequence: TGTGCCAGCAGCTCAGGAGACAAACGCTCCTACGAGCAGTACTTC. Translation: CASSSGDKRSYEQYF.

This clonotype was picked up a small number of times. For the CDR3, the DNA is TGTGCCAGCAGTGACAGGGGGTATGAAGCTTTCTTT. Amino acids: CASSDRGYEAFF. The V and J genes are TRBV12-3 or TRBV12-4 and TRBJ1-1; 9 bases are a match to TRBD1. The J segment lost 7 bases and the V segment lost 5 bases, leaving 2 bases of the junction unmatched. CDR3 size: 12 residues.

This clonotype occurred many times. The chain couples TRBV6-5 to TRBJ2-7; 15 nucleotides agree with TRBD2. The length of the CDR3 is 15 residues. Unmatched junction bases numbered 9, after V lost 5 bases and J lost 10 bases. CDR1 and CDR2 (germline): MNHEY, SVGAGI. CDR3 sequence reads: CASSKPGLAGGQQYF. The CDR3 DNA sequence: TGTGCCAGCAGTAAACCGGGACTAGCGGGAGGCCAACAGTACTTC.

In this sample, this clonotype turned up many times. This chain links TRBV25-1 with TRBJ2-7; D perhaps matches TRBD1 (6 bases). From germline, CDR1 is MGHDK and CDR2 SYGVNS. The V gene lost 2 bases and the J gene lost 1 base, with 9 bases spanning the gap. The CDR3 spans 14 residues. This CDR3 reads CASSETGQSYEQYF. The CDR3 region has the DNA TGTGCCAGCAGTGAAACAGGACAGTCCTACGAGCAGTACTTC.

This clonotype appeared a few times. The chain carries TRBV6-1 and TRBJ2-7, with D possibly TRBD1 on 7 matching bases. Germline V gene data show CDR1 as MNHNS and CDR2 as SASEGT. V lost 6 bases, J lost 2 bases, and 17 bases lay in between. The CDR3 covers 15 residues. The CDR3 DNA reads TGTGCCAGCAGGGGCCTCGGCAGGGGGGCCTACGAGCAGTACTTC. It codes for CASRGLGRGAYEQYF.

This clonotype has more than one count but fewer than ten. The rearrangement joins TRBV5-6 to TRBJ2-7, with D uncertain. The CDR3 has 15 residues. The V gene lost 0 bases and the J gene lost 2 bases, with 12 bases spanning the gap. Germline loops: CDR1 SGHDT, CDR2 YYEEEE. As DNA, the CDR3 is TGTGCCAGCAGCTTGGGGGCAGGAGATACCTACGAGCAGTACTTC. Encoded protein: CASSLGAGDTYEQYF.

There are many counts of this clonotype. The V gene is TRBV5-1, the J gene TRBJ2-1; weak D call: TRBD2 (5 bases). The V end lost 0 bases, the J end lost 6 bases, and 7 bases lay between the germline ends. The CDR3 has 13 amino acids. Germline V gives CDR1 SGHRS, CDR2 YFSETQ. The CDR3 bases are TGCGCCAGCAGCTTGGATCGGGGCAATGAGCAGTTCTTC. Encoded protein: CASSLDRGNEQFF.

Regarding this clonotype: Just one base apart from a much larger clone, this may be a read error. Here the CDR3 reads CASSPRFETQFF. The CDR3 coding sequence is TGTGCCAGCAGTCCCAGATTCGAGACCCAGTTCTTC. This sequence joins TRBV28 and TRBJ2-1; D gene ambiguous. The ends were cut back, 5 bases at V and 13 bases at J, with 15 bases in the middle. Germline V lookup: CDR1 MDHEN, CDR2 SYDVKM. This CDR3 has 12 amino acids.

V and J are TRBV11-2 and TRBJ2-3; 7 bases map to TRBD1. The V gene's germline CDR1 is SGHAT and CDR2 FQNNGV. The length of the CDR3 is 16 residues. Unmatched junction bases numbered 12, after V lost 6 bases and J lost 3 bases. CDR3: CASRSDRAPRTDTQYF. CDR3 DNA sequence: TGTGCCAGCAGGTCCGACAGGGCGCCCCGTACAGATACGCAGTATTTT.